Shown below are 12 T cell receptor beta chains from a single sample sequenced in a study of GPR56 and killer-like receptors on CD4 memory cells. FACS enrichment separated five CD4+ populations based on killer cell lectin-like receptor and GPR56 expression. TCRdb reprocessed the reads, keeping one entry per CDR3 protein, no DNA. Listed are 2,500 to 4,000 distinct CDR3 sequences; less than 5.5% falls within the top ten. The source material was memory CD4+ T cells from blood. These receptors came from a human donor in good health.

Considering frequency, this clonotype is medium-sized (0.01 to 0.1%). The chain links TRBV11-1 to TRBJ1-2; TCRdb indicates TRBD1, and absent DNA this call remains unverified. This CDR3 contains 17 residues. Per germline, CDR1 SGHAT and CDR2 FQDESV (reference sequence). CDR3 loop: CASSLMYGTGLYDGYTF.

The chain uses TRBV5-4 and TRBJ1-1. CDR1 and CDR2 (germline): SGHNT, YYREEE (reference sequence). This CDR3 spans 14 amino acids. The chain's CDR3 is CASSSVELNTEAFF.

According to its frequency, this clonotype is large (0.1 to 1%). The V call is TRBV6-5, the J call TRBJ2-1; lacking DNA, the TRBD2 call made by TCRdb goes unchecked. Germline V gene data show CDR1 as MNHEY and CDR2 as SVGAGI. The CDR3 has 15 residues. The CDR3 region is CASSLGGERYNEQFF.

J is TRBJ2-3 and V is TRBV9. The germline CDR1 and CDR2 sequences are SGDLS and YYNGEE. The CDR3 has 14 residues. CDR3 sequence reads: CASSVATTTDTQYF.

Its frequency marks this clonotype as medium-sized. The chain combines TRBV11-1 with TRBJ2-2; TCRdb's D call of TRBD1 is untestable without DNA. The CDR3 covers 17 residues. The V gene's germline CDR1 is SGHAT and CDR2 FQDESV (reference sequence). CDR3 sequence: CASSLAAGAGRSGELFF.

The gene calls are TRBV5-4 and TRBJ2-4. Germline V gene lookup returns CDR1 SGHNT and CDR2 YYREEE (reference sequence). This CDR3 region has 14 residues. The CDR3 spells CASSSHGARNIQYF. Complete variable domain (other parts from reference TRBV5-4 and TRBJ2-4): ETGVTQSPTHLIKTRGQQVTLRCSSQSGHNTVSWYQQALGQGPQFIFQYYREEENGRGNFPPRFSGLQFPNYSSELNVNALELDDSALYLCASSSHGARNIQYFGAGTRLSVL.

This clonotype is labeled large based on frequency. The J gene is TRBJ2-3, the V gene TRBV6-1; TCRdb's assignment of TRBD2 cannot be checked, as there is no DNA. CDR1 is MNHNS, CDR2 SASEGT, per germline. This CDR3 is 14 amino acids long. CDR3 protein: CASRGLRGTDTQYF.

The rearrangement uses TRBV12-3 or TRBV12-4 and TRBJ1-1. This CDR3 is built from 15 residues. The CDR3 spells CASSFGQARNTEAFF.

The chain combines TRBV6-1 with TRBJ1-5. The germline V gene encodes CDR1 MNHNS and CDR2 SASEGT. The CDR3 is 14 residues long. CDR3 sequence reads: CASIAGLSNQPQHF.

According to its frequency, this clonotype is medium-sized. This chain connects TRBV6-5 to TRBJ1-4. Germline V gives CDR1 MNHEY, CDR2 SVGAGI. The CDR3 runs to 17 residues. CDR3 amino acids: CASSYSGQFATNEKLFF.

By frequency, this clonotype registers medium-sized. V and J are TRBV6-2 or TRBV6-3 and TRBJ2-1. This CDR3 has 14 amino acids. Germline lookup yields CDR1 MNHEY and CDR2 SVGEGT. CDR3 amino acids: CASSYTRSGSEQFF.

The chain couples TRBV20-1 to TRBJ2-3. CDR3 size: 12 residues. In germline, CDR1 is DFQATT, CDR2 SNEGSKA (reference sequence). The CDR3 sequence is CSARVMSVTQYF.